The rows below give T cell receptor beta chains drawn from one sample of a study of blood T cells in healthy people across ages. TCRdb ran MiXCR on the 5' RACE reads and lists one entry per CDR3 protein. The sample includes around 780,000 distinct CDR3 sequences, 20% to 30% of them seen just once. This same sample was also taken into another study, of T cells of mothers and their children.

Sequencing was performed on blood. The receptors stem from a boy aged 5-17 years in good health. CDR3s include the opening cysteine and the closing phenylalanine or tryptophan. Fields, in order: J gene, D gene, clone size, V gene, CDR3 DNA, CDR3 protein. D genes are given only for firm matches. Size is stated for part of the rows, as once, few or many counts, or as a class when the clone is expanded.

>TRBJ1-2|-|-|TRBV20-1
TGCAGTGCTATACGACACCGGTCCTATCTGTATGGCTACACCTTC
CSAIRHRSYLYGYTF
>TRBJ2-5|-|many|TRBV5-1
TGCGCCAGCAGCTTCGGTTCAGGAAGAGAGACCCAGTACTTC
CASSFGSGRETQYF
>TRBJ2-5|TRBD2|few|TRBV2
TGTGCCAGCAATAGGGACTACGGGCAAGAGACCCAGTACTTC
CASNRDYGQETQYF
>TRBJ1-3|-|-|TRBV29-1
TGCAGCGTCCCAGGTGCCAACTCTGGAAACACCATATATTTT
CSVPGANSGNTIYF
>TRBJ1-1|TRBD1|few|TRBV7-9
TGTGCCAGCAGCCACCACAGGGGAAGGGAGACTGAAGCTTTCTTT
CASSHHRGRETEAFF
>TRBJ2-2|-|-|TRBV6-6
TGTGCCAGCAGGGAGGGCCCTGCCCCCGGGGAGCTGTTTTTT
CASREGPAPGELFF
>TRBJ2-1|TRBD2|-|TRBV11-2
TGTGCCAGCAGCTTAGGGAGCGGGGGGGCCTTCAATGAGCAGTTCTTC
CASSLGSGGAFNEQFF
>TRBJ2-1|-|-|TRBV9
TGTGCCAGCAGCATCCCCCCCTACAATGAGCAGTTCTTC
CASSIPPYNEQFF
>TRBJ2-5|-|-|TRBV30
TGTGCCTGGAGTTTGGAGACCCAGTACTTC
CAWSLETQYF
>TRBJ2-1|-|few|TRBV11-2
TGTGCCAGCAGCCGCTCCCCGAGCTCCTACAATGAGCAGTTCTTC
CASSRSPSSYNEQFF
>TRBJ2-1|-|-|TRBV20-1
TGCAGTGCTAGTATGAGTGCAGGCCTGGGTGATGAGCAGTTCTTC
CSASMSAGLGDEQFF
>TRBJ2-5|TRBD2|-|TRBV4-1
TGCGCCAGCAGCCAACCGACTAGCGGAACCCAAGAGACCCAGTACTTC
CASSQPTSGTQETQYF
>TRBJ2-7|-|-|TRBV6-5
TGTGCCAGCAGTTACTCGGGCTTGCAGGGCGAACGCGGGCAGTACTTC
CASSYSGLQGERGQYF
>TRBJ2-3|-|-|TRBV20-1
TGCAGTGCTAGAGATCTAATGGTCCATCGCACAGATACGCAGTATTTT
CSARDLMVHRTDTQYF
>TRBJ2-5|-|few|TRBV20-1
TGCAGTGCTAGAGATAGCGATAGCGGACAAGAGACCCAGTACTTC
CSARDSDSGQETQYF
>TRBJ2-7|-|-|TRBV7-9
TGTGCCAGCAGCTCCGAGCTACACTACGAGCAGTACTTC
CASSSELHYEQYF